This T cell receptor (beta chain) was observed in a study of T cell clonality in common variable immunodeficiency. Study outcomes and limitations: CVID subjects shared fewer TCRbeta clones than healthy controls did.

The germline gives CDR1 SEHNR, CDR2 FQNEAQ (reference sequence). Trimming took off 4 bases at V and 3 bases at J, with 4 bases between the two ends. This CDR3 contains 12 residues. Clones were sequenced by immunoSEQ multiplex PCR, and TCRdb holds only the in-frame ones, with some missing. The data list roughly 79,000 clones, none observed once; approximately 0.8% falls to the top ten. This clone was seen ten or more times. The antigen is unknown. With the read ending 3 residues before the CDR3 end, the germline J gene is used to fill in that end. This sample also contains other DNA sequences that code for the same CDR3.

The sequence came from a person aged 18 to 75 in good health. The sequencing sample was made of peripheral blood mononuclear cells. The rearrangement joins TRBV7-9 to TRBJ1-5; D gene uncertain. The CDR3: CASSSFNQPQHF. The covered CDR3 bases are TGTGCCAGCAGCTCCTTCAATCAGCCC.